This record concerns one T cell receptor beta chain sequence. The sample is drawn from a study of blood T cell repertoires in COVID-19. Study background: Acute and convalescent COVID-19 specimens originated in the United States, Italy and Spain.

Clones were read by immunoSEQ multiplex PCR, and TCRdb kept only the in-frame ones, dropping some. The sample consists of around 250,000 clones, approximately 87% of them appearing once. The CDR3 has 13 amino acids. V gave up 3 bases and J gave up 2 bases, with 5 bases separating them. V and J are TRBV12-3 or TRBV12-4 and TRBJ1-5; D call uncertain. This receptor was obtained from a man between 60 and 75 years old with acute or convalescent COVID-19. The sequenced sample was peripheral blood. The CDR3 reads CASSFSRNQPQHF. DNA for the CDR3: TGTGCCAGCAGTTTTAGCCGCAATCAGCCCCAGCATTTT.